This entry lists 25 T cell receptor beta chains sequenced from one sample in a study of shared clonotypes between healthy human individuals. Profiled with immunoSEQ multiplex PCR; TCRdb holds only in-frame clones, not every one. The data show roughly 1 million clones, with under 80% seen just once and over 1.3% held by the top ten. The specimen was memory CD4+ T cells sorted from blood. The subset is: CD45RA-negative fraction. These TCRs come from a man aged 18 to 29 in good health.

The chain links TRBV28 to TRBJ2-7; a possible D gene is TRBD2 (6 bases). Trimming took off 6 bases at V and 3 bases at J, with 18 bases between the two ends. The CDR3 runs to 15 residues. Germline CDR1 is MDHEN and CDR2 is SYDVKM. CDR3 in DNA: TGTGCCAGCAGCCTCTTTGCGGGGCCGTACTACGAGCAGTACTTC. Protein: CASSLFAGPYYEQYF.

This chain uses TRBV6-4 with TRBJ1-4; D not certain. Germline V gives CDR1 MRHNA, CDR2 SNTAGT. V shed 2 bases and J shed 5 bases, with 6 bases lying between them. The CDR3 is made up of 13 amino acids. The CDR3 spells CASSDRPNEKLFF. The CDR3 nucleotides read TGTGCCAGCAGTGACCGCCCAAATGAAAAACTGTTTTTT.

J is TRBJ1-6 and V is TRBV27; tentative D call: TRBD1 (6 bases). The ends were cut back, 0 bases at V and 8 bases at J, with 14 bases in the middle. Germline V CDR1 and CDR2: MNHEY, SMNVEV (reference sequence). The CDR3 has 16 residues. Here the CDR3 reads CASSLSWGRPDSPLHF. The CDR3 bases are TGTGCCAGCAGTTTATCTTGGGGGCGCCCCGATTCACCCCTCCACTTT.

This clone was counted a few times. This chain uses TRBV7-9 with TRBJ1-2, with 7 bases identical to TRBD1. The germline gives CDR1 SEHNR, CDR2 FQNEAQ (reference sequence). The V and J ends lost 5 bases and 6 bases, in that order; junction bases with no gene match: 3. The CDR3 has 12 amino acids. The CDR3 DNA follows: TGTGCCAGCAGCCCAGGGGGGGATGGCTACACCTTC. Translated, it gives CASSPGGDGYTF.

The rearrangement joins TRBV10-3 to TRBJ2-2; 15 bases match TRBD2. V lost 2 bases and J lost 4; bases outside the gene matches: 5. Per the germline V gene, CDR1 is ENHRY and CDR2 is SYGVKD. The CDR3 has 18 residues. The CDR3 is CAISEGLAGGLGTGELFF. Here the CDR3 DNA reads TGTGCCATCAGTGAGGGACTAGCGGGGGGGCTCGGCACCGGGGAGCTGTTTTTT.

J is TRBJ2-5 and V is TRBV7-8; no reliable D call. Looked up from germline, CDR1 is SGHVS and CDR2 is FQNEAQ. The CDR3 sequence is 14 residues long. The germline V and J ends were trimmed by 2 bases and 0 bases, with 7 bases remaining between them. The CDR3 DNA follows: TGTGCCAGCAGCTTATCGCGTCACCAAGAGACCCAGTACTTC. It translates to CASSLSRHQETQYF. The complete variable domain, with remaining parts taken from reference TRBV7-8 and TRBJ2-5, reads GAGVSQSPRYKVAKRGQDVALRCDPISGHVSLFWYQQALGQGPEFLTYFQNEAQLDKSGLPSDRFFAERPEGSVSTLKIQRTQQEDSAVYLCASSLSRHQETQYFGPGTRLLVL.

In this sample, this clone turned up once. This chain uses TRBV6-1 with TRBJ2-3; 9 positions agree with TRBD1. The germline V gene encodes CDR1 MNHNS and CDR2 SASEGT. The CDR3 sequence is 14 residues long. The J segment lost 2 bases and the V segment lost 8 bases, leaving 5 bases of the junction unmatched. This CDR3 reads CASYRGLTTDTQYF. In DNA form, the CDR3 reads TGTGCCAGCTACAGGGGGCTGACCACAGATACGCAGTATTTT.

The rearrangement uses TRBV27 and TRBJ2-3; 10 bases line up with TRBD1. V dropped 5 bases and J dropped 2; count of bases not matched to a gene: 7. CDR3 length: 16 amino acids. Looked up from germline, CDR1 is MNHEY and CDR2 is SMNVEV (reference sequence). The DNA of the CDR3 is TGTGCCAGCAGTCCTCCCGGGACAGGGGTCACAGATACGCAGTATTTT. Its translation: CASSPPGTGVTDTQYF.

V usage is TRBV10-3 and J usage is TRBJ1-2, with D possibly TRBD1 on 6 matching bases. The CDR3 loop spans 14 amino acids. Germline CDR1 ENHRY, CDR2 SYGVKD. V lost 3 bases, J lost 2 bases, and 10 bases lay in between. CDR3 amino acids: CAISDRGLNYGYTF. CDR3 sequence (DNA): TGTGCCATCAGTGATCGGGGGCTGAACTATGGCTACACCTTC.

In nucleotides, the CDR3 is TGTGCCAGCAGCTTCGGACTAGCGGGAGTTCTGTACACAGATACGCAGTATTTT. This encodes CASSFGLAGVLYTDTQYF. The rearrangement joins TRBV7-2 to TRBJ2-3, with TRBD2 matching 13 bases. This CDR3 has 18 residues. Trimming cost V 3 bases and J 2 bases; bases outside gene matches: 8. The germline gives CDR1 SGHTA, CDR2 FQGNSA.

The genes are TRBV5-4 and TRBJ2-2; 7 bases map to TRBD1. CDR3 length: 13 residues. The V segment lost 5 bases and the J segment 5 bases; nucleotides outside the gene matches: 3. Germline CDR1 is SGHNT and CDR2 is YYREEE (reference sequence). Written as DNA, the CDR3 is TGTGCCAGCAGGCCACAGGGGACCGGGGAGCTGTTTTTT. Protein product: CASRPQGTGELFF.

There are a few counts of this clone. The V gene is TRBV10-3, the J gene TRBJ1-6, with no clear D. V gave up 6 bases and J gave up 6 bases, with 12 bases separating them. Germline V CDR1 and CDR2: ENHRY, SYGVKD. There are 14 residues in the CDR3. CDR3 DNA: TGTGCCATCAGGGAAGATACCCCTAATTCACCCCTCCACTTT. Translated: CAIREDTPNSPLHF.

The V gene is TRBV9, the J gene TRBJ1-2; D is possibly TRBD1 (5 bases). CDR1 and CDR2 (germline): SGDLS, YYNGEE. V was pared by 3 bases and J by 7 bases, with 16 bases between. This CDR3 comprises 14 residues. The CDR3, as DNA: TGTGCCAGCAGCGAGGGTGGGGGTGCAGCTGGCTACACCTTC. This translates into CASSEGGGAAGYTF.

In its sample, this clone was seen a few times. The V call is TRBV4-2, the J call TRBJ2-5; either TRBD1 or TRBD2 may supply D (6 bases each). The CDR3 sequence is 15 residues long. V lost 4 bases, J lost 1 base, and 13 bases lay in between. Per germline, CDR1 LGHNA and CDR2 YNFKEQ. CDR3: CASSRTPGAQETQYF. The CDR3 DNA is TGTGCCAGCAGCCGCACACCGGGGGCCCAAGAGACCCAGTACTTC.

This clone came up a few times. The same CDR3 arises from other DNA sequences in this sample as well. The chain carries TRBV9 and TRBJ2-1, with 10 bases that match TRBD2. Germline CDR1 reads SGDLS; CDR2 reads YYNGEE. There are 15 residues in the CDR3. V was pared by 0 bases and J by 8 bases, with 5 bases of the junction left unmatched. CDR3: CASSVDSSGGDEQFF. Here the CDR3 DNA reads TGTGCCAGCAGCGTAGACTCTAGCGGGGGAGATGAGCAGTTCTTC.

The V gene is TRBV6-6, the J gene TRBJ2-1; D perhaps matches TRBD2 (6 bases). The CDR3 has 16 amino acids. Between the trimmed V and J ends, which lost 6 bases and 0 bases, there was a span of 15 bases. CDR1 and CDR2 from the germline V gene are MNHNY and SVGAGI (reference sequence). The CDR3 coding sequence is TGTGCCAGCAGCTATCTAGCGTCGGGCTCCTACAATGAGCAGTTCTTC. Protein sequence: CASSYLASGSYNEQFF.

This clone was detected a few times. The chain carries TRBV30 and TRBJ1-1, with TRBD1 matching 8 bases. Looked up from germline, CDR1 is GTSNPN and CDR2 is SVGIG (reference sequence). This CDR3 is 14 amino acids long. Trimming removed 2 bases from V and 4 bases from J; junction bases left unmatched: 6. The CDR3 sequence: CAWSPGQGITEAFF. The CDR3 nucleotides read TGTGCCTGGAGTCCCGGACAGGGAATCACTGAAGCTTTCTTT.

J is TRBJ1-1 and V is TRBV29-1, with D perhaps TRBD1 (6 bases). Germline-derived CDR1 and CDR2 are SQVTM and ANQGSEA. V lost 5 bases to trimming and J lost 0 bases, with 13 bases between them. The CDR3 loop spans 14 amino acids. CDR3 coding DNA: TGCAGCGTTTCAAGGGGGTCCATGAACACTGAAGCTTTCTTT. It specifies CSVSRGSMNTEAFF. The full variable domain, in which reference TRBV29-1 and TRBJ1-1 provide the parts outside the CDR3, is SAVISQKPSRDICQRGTSLTIQCQVDSQVTMMFWYRQQPGQSLTLIATANQGSEATYESGFVIDKFPISRPNLTFSTLTVSNMSPEDSSIYLCSVSRGSMNTEAFFGQGTRLTVV.

This clone came up a few times. The chain couples TRBV30 to TRBJ2-7; either TRBD1 or TRBD2 may supply D (5 bases each). The CDR3 extends over 15 amino acids. Germline V gene data show CDR1 as GTSNPN and CDR2 as SVGIG (reference sequence). Trimming shortened V by 7 bases and J by 2 bases, and 21 bases separated the two germline ends. CDR3 region: CASTYPGRTTYEQYF. In nucleotides, the CDR3 is TGTGCCTCCACTTATCCGGGACGGACAACCTACGAGCAGTACTTC.

The V gene is TRBV6-6, the J gene TRBJ1-6, with D possibly being TRBD1 (5 bases). V shed 10 bases and J shed 8 bases, with 15 bases lying between them. The germline V gene has CDR1 MNHNY and CDR2 SVGAGI (reference sequence). The CDR3 sequence is 13 residues long. CDR3 region: CATSNGADSPLHF. The CDR3, as DNA: TGTGCCACCTCTAACGGGGCCGATTCACCCCTCCACTTT.

The rearrangement joins TRBV15 to TRBJ1-4; 8 nucleotides align to TRBD1. The V segment lost 0 bases and the J segment 6 bases; nucleotides outside the gene matches: 6. The CDR3 is 16 residues long. Germline CDR1 reads LNHNV; CDR2 reads YYDKDF (reference sequence). The CDR3 spells CATSRDYRGGDEKLFF. The CDR3 DNA reads TGTGCCACCAGCAGAGACTACAGGGGGGGCGATGAAAAACTGTTTTTT.

This sequence joins TRBV25-1 and TRBJ2-3; a possible D gene is TRBD1 (6 bases). CDR3 size: 16 residues. V was clipped by 0 bases and J by 1 base, with 11 bases between them. The germline gives CDR1 MGHDK, CDR2 SYGVNS. CDR3 in DNA: TGTGCCAGCAGTGAATACACCCCAGGGGGCACAGATACGCAGTATTTT. Translation gives CASSEYTPGGTDTQYF.

The J gene is TRBJ2-7, the V gene TRBV1; the listed D gene, TRBD1, was not tested against the DNA. TRBV1 is an annotated pseudogene. The CDR3 consists of 17 residues. The CDR3 DNA reads TGCACCAGCAGCCAAGATGTGCCGGACAGGGGGGACTACGAGCAGTACTTC. Its translation: CTSSQDVPDRGDYEQYF.

The chain employs TRBV11-2 and TRBJ2-1, with 8 bases fitting TRBD1. The CDR3 covers 15 residues. V lost 6 bases and J lost 8; bases outside the gene matches: 12. CDR1 SGHAT and CDR2 FQNNGV come from the germline V gene. CDR3 residues: CASRRTGTGVYEQFF. As DNA, the CDR3 is TGTGCCAGCAGACGAACCGGGACAGGTGTCTATGAGCAGTTCTTC.

The V call is TRBV11-3, the J call TRBJ2-3; 9 bases align to TRBD2. This CDR3 contains 14 residues. With V trimmed by 5 bases and J by 8 bases, 8 bases remained unmatched. CDR1 and CDR2 from the germline V gene are SGHNT and YENEEA. CDR3 coding DNA: TGTGCCAGCAGCCTTAGCGGGGGAGGCGGTACGCAGTATTTT. Its translation is CASSLSGGGGTQYF.